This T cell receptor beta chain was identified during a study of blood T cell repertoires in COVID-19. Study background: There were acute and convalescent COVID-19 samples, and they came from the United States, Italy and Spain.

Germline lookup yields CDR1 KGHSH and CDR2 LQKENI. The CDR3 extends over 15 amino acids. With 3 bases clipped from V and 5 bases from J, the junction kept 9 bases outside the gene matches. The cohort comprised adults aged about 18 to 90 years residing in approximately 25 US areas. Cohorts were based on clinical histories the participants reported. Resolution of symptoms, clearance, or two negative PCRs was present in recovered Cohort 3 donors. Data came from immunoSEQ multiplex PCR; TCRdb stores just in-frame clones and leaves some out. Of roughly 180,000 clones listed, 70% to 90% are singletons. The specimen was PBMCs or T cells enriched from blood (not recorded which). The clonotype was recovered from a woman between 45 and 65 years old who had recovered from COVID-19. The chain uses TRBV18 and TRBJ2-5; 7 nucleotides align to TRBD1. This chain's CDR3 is CASSPRQGPTETQYF. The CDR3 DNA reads TGTGCCAGCTCACCGAGACAGGGACCGACTGAGACCCAGTACTTC.